One sample yielded the 27 T cell receptor beta chains listed below, sequenced in a study of blood T cell repertoires in COVID-19. Sequencing used immunoSEQ multiplex PCR; TCRdb keeps in-frame clones, though not all of them. Here the sample spans roughly 250,000 clones, roughly nine tenths being singletons. The specimen was peripheral blood. These receptors all stem from a man between 60 and 70 years old who had recovered from COVID-19.

The chain couples TRBV6-5 to TRBJ1-5, with TRBD1 as a possible D gene (6 bases). The germline V and J ends were trimmed by 4 bases and 4 bases, with 11 bases remaining between them. CDR1 is MNHEY and CDR2 is SVGAGI in the germline V gene. CDR3 length: 14 residues. The CDR3 DNA follows: TGTGCCAGCAGTTTTCAGGGGTTTAATCAGCCCCAGCATTTT. Its protein is CASSFQGFNQPQHF.

The chain recombines TRBV29-1 with TRBJ2-7, with D maybe TRBD2 (6 bases). Looked up from germline, CDR1 is SQVTM and CDR2 is ANQGSEA. The V gene lost 3 bases and the J gene lost 8 bases, with 17 bases spanning the gap. The CDR3 is made up of 13 amino acids. DNA for the CDR3: TGCAGCGTTGAGGCGGGGACGAGTGGGAAGCAGTACTTC. Its protein is CSVEAGTSGKQYF.

V usage is TRBV5-1 and J usage is TRBJ1-1, with a tentative D call TRBD1 (6 bases). Deletions cut 5 bases from V and 1 base from J, with 18 bases between. The CDR3 contains 16 residues. The germline gives CDR1 SGHRS, CDR2 YFSETQ. CDR3 protein: CASRLLTGPQNTEAFF. CDR3 bases: TGCGCCAGCAGACTCTTGACAGGACCACAGAACACTGAAGCTTTCTTT.

V gene TRBV4-2 combines with J gene TRBJ2-7, with D possibly being TRBD2 (5 bases). Germline CDR1 is LGHNA and CDR2 is YNFKEQ. Trimming shortened V by 4 bases and J by 4 bases, and 17 bases separated the two germline ends. The CDR3 is 15 amino acids. The CDR3 sequence: CASSPREGFKYEQYF. CDR3 DNA: TGTGCCAGCAGCCCTCGGGAAGGGTTTAAGTACGAGCAGTACTTC.

The chain carries TRBV27 and TRBJ2-2, with 7 bases fitting TRBD2. Trimming took 2 bases from V and 6 from J; bases not matched to a gene: 9. CDR1 MNHEY and CDR2 SMNVEV come from the germline V gene (reference sequence). The CDR3 sequence is 16 residues long. The CDR3 nucleotides read TGTGCCAGCAGTTTACGCCCGGGACTACTTGCCGGGGAGCTGTTTTTT. It yields the protein CASSLRPGLLAGELFF.

The rearrangement links TRBV5-8 to TRBJ2-7; D possibly corresponds to TRBD2 (6 bases). Germline V gives CDR1 SGHTS, CDR2 YDEGEE. V gave up 4 bases and J gave up 4 bases, with 6 bases separating them. The CDR3 is 11 residues long. The CDR3 region is CASSRGYEQYF. CDR3 DNA sequence: TGTGCCAGCAGCCGGGGGTACGAGCAGTACTTC.

The table lists this clone with a count of one. The V call is TRBV19, the J call TRBJ2-3; the match to TRBD2 covers 9 bases. This CDR3 has 16 residues. J gave up 0 bases and V 5 bases, and 6 bases lay outside the gene matches. Germline values: CDR1 LNHDA, CDR2 SQIVND (reference sequence). This chain's CDR3 is CASSSTSGPSTDTQYF. CDR3 bases: TGTGCCAGTAGTTCCACTAGCGGGCCTAGCACAGATACGCAGTATTTT. Supplemented by reference TRBV19 and TRBJ2-3, the full variable domain reads DGGITQSPKYLFRKEGQNVTLSCEQNLNHDAMYWYRQDPGQGLRLIYYSQIVNDFQKGDIAEGYSVSREKKESFPLTVTSAQKNPTAFYLCASSSTSGPSTDTQYFGPGTRLTVL.

This chain joins TRBV19 and TRBJ2-7, with 10 bases that match TRBD1. This CDR3 is 14 amino acids long. The V gene end was trimmed by 9 bases and the J gene end by 4 bases; junction bases not matched to a gene: 9. Germline loops: CDR1 LNHDA, CDR2 SQIVND (reference sequence). The CDR3 DNA follows: TGTGCCAGCCGGATGGGACAGGGGCTTTACGAGCAGTACTTC. Translating it yields CASRMGQGLYEQYF. Complete variable domain (other parts from reference TRBV19 and TRBJ2-7): DGGITQSPKYLFRKEGQNVTLSCEQNLNHDAMYWYRQDPGQGLRLIYYSQIVNDFQKGDIAEGYSVSREKKESFPLTVTSAQKNPTAFYLCASRMGQGLYEQYFGPGTRLTVT.

The chain combines TRBV27 with TRBJ1-5; tentatively, D is TRBD1 (6 bases). Looked up from germline, CDR1 is MNHEY and CDR2 is SMNVEV (reference sequence). V was pared by 4 bases and J by 2 bases, with 18 bases between. There are 17 residues in the CDR3. CDR3 sequence reads: CASSSQTGLWGNQPQHF. CDR3 DNA: TGTGCCAGCAGTTCTCAGACAGGCTTGTGGGGCAATCAGCCCCAGCATTTT.

V gene TRBV15 combines with J gene TRBJ2-7, with 9 positions matching TRBD1. The V gene end was trimmed by 0 bases and the J gene end by 3 bases; junction bases not matched to a gene: 9. Germline CDR1 and CDR2: LNHNV and YYDKDF (reference sequence). This CDR3 is 17 amino acids long. CDR3 amino acids: CATSRDYGQGPHYEQYF. For the CDR3, the DNA is TGTGCCACCAGCAGAGACTACGGACAGGGGCCACACTACGAGCAGTACTTC.

The V gene is TRBV5-1, the J gene TRBJ2-3, with 11 bases identical to TRBD2. Trimming at V came to 0 bases and at J to 2 bases, leaving 8 bases not matched to a gene. In germline, CDR1 is SGHRS, CDR2 YFSETQ. The CDR3 runs 18 residues. The CDR3 here is CASSLAPTSGGDTDTQYF. As DNA, the CDR3 is TGCGCCAGCAGCTTGGCACCCACTAGCGGGGGAGACACAGATACGCAGTATTTT.

The J gene is TRBJ2-3, the V gene TRBV9, with TRBD2 matching over 9 bases. Unmatched junction bases numbered 6, after V lost 4 bases and J lost 3 bases. Looked up from germline, CDR1 is SGDLS and CDR2 is YYNGEE. The CDR3 sequence is 15 residues long. DNA of the CDR3: TGTGCCAGCAGCCCAGTAGCGGGGGTAACAGATACGCAGTATTTT. It translates to CASSPVAGVTDTQYF. The full variable domain, its missing parts supplied by reference TRBV9 and TRBJ2-3, is DSGVTQTPKHLITATGQRVTLRCSPRSGDLSVYWYQQSLDQGLQFLIQYYNGEERAKGNILERFSAQQFPDLHSELNLSSLELGDSALYFCASSPVAGVTDTQYFGPGTRLTVL.

The chain combines TRBV6-5 with TRBJ1-6; 8 nucleotides agree with TRBD1. Germline V gene sequence: CDR1 MNHEY, CDR2 SVGAGI. This CDR3 is built from 14 residues. V gave up 6 bases and J gave up 4 bases; unmatched junction bases: 2. The CDR3 region has the DNA TGTGCCAGCAGAACAGGGGGTTATAATTCACCCCTCCACTTT. It yields the protein CASRTGGYNSPLHF.

The CDR3 DNA sequence: TGTGCCATCAGTGGACCGACAGGGGGCCAGCCCCAGCATTTT. It encodes CAISGPTGGQPQHF. The rearrangement links TRBV10-3 to TRBJ1-5; 10 positions agree with TRBD1. With 4 bases clipped from V and 7 bases from J, the junction kept 4 bases outside the gene matches. From germline, CDR1 is ENHRY and CDR2 SYGVKD. The CDR3 totals 14 residues.

The rearrangement joins TRBV10-2 to TRBJ1-2; 9 bases line up with TRBD1. The length of the CDR3 is 15 residues. CDR1 and CDR2 (germline): WSHSY, SAAADI. V trimming: 6 bases; J trimming: 6 bases; junction bases outside the gene matches: 11. The CDR3 nucleotides are TGCGCCAGCAGGGGGACAGGGTCGAGTAGGGATGGCTACACCTTC. It translates to CASRGTGSSRDGYTF.

This chain uses TRBV2 with TRBJ1-1; D call uncertain. Germline CDR1 is SNHLY and CDR2 is FYNNEI. Trimming removed 8 bases from V and 0 bases from J, with 13 bases in between. This CDR3 is built from 14 residues. The CDR3 loop is CASSPLMVNTEAFF. For the CDR3, the DNA is TGTGCCAGCTCCCCGCTAATGGTGAACACTGAAGCTTTCTTT.

The V and J genes are TRBV2 and TRBJ2-3; 8 bases map to TRBD2. The CDR3 sequence is 14 residues long. Germline loops: CDR1 SNHLY, CDR2 FYNNEI. Trimming cost V 7 bases and J 2 bases; bases outside gene matches: 5. CDR3 amino acids: CASKWRGVTDTQYF. The CDR3, as DNA: TGTGCCAGCAAATGGCGGGGGGTCACAGATACGCAGTATTTT. Variable domain in full (rest from reference TRBV2 and TRBJ2-3): EPEVTQTPSHQVTQMGQEVILRCVPISNHLYFYWYRQILGQKVEFLVSFYNNEISEKSEIFDDQFSVERPDGSNFTLKIRSTKLEDSAMYFCASKWRGVTDTQYFGPGTRLTVL.

V and J are TRBV3-1 (or the pseudogene TRBV3-2) and TRBJ2-7; TRBD2 matches at 15 bases. The CDR3 contains 17 residues. Germline lookup yields CDR1 LGHDT and CDR2 YNNKEL (reference sequence). V gave up 4 bases and J gave up 5 bases; unmatched junction bases: 9. CDR3 sequence reads: CASSRIGTSGGLNEQYF. The CDR3 nucleotides are TGTGCCAGCAGCCGGATAGGGACTAGCGGGGGGCTTAACGAGCAGTACTTC.

This clone was seen only a few times. The V and J genes are TRBV4-2 and TRBJ2-2, with 12 bases identical to TRBD2. CDR1 and CDR2 from the germline V gene are LGHNA and YNFKEQ. Losses at the gene ends were 3 bases for V and 6 bases for J; bases not matched to a gene: 5. The CDR3 runs 16 residues. The CDR3 sequence: CASSHAASGGAGELFF. The CDR3, as DNA: TGTGCCAGCAGCCACGCCGCTAGCGGGGGGGCCGGGGAGCTGTTTTTT.

The chain links TRBV5-1 to TRBJ2-3; possible D gene TRBD1, 6 bases. CDR1 is SGHRS, CDR2 YFSETQ, per germline. V was trimmed by 4 bases and J by 2 bases, leaving 17 bases between them. The CDR3 has 16 amino acids. The CDR3 region is CASSPTAGAHTDTQYF. CDR3 bases: TGCGCCAGCAGCCCCACGGCAGGGGCCCACACAGATACGCAGTATTTT. Based on the CDR3 plus reference TRBV5-1 and TRBJ2-3, the full variable domain is KAGVTQTPRYLIKTRGQQVTLSCSPISGHRSVSWYQQTPGQGLQFLFEYFSETQRNKGNFPGRFSGRQFSNSRSEMNVSTLELGDSALYLCASSPTAGAHTDTQYFGPGTRLTVL.

The chain recombines TRBV9 with TRBJ2-5; TRBD2 aligns across 8 bases. CDR1 SGDLS and CDR2 YYNGEE come from the germline V gene. CDR3 length: 13 residues. V lost 4 bases to trimming and J lost 9 bases; unmatched junction nucleotides: 8. Written as DNA, the CDR3 is TGTGCCAGCAGCTTCGCCCGGGGGGGGGCCCAGTACTTC. Residues: CASSFARGGAQYF. The entire variable domain, with the rest obtained from reference TRBV9 and TRBJ2-5, is as follows: DSGVTQTPKHLITATGQRVTLRCSPRSGDLSVYWYQQSLDQGLQFLIQYYNGEERAKGNILERFSAQQFPDLHSELNLSSLELGDSALYFCASSFARGGAQYFGPGTRLLVL.

This clone was seen a few times. The chain combines TRBV5-1 with TRBJ2-3; TRBD1 might be the D (5 bases). Trimming cost V 0 bases and J 2 bases, with 10 bases left between them. The germline CDR1 and CDR2 sequences are SGHRS and YFSETQ. The CDR3 is 15 amino acids. CDR3 coding DNA: TGCGCCAGCAGCTTGGGGGGCCCGTACACAGATACGCAGTATTTT. This encodes CASSLGGPYTDTQYF.

The CDR3 DNA follows: TGTGCCAGCAGCTTAGTTGGAGCAGGGCTAACCCAAGAGACCCAGTACTTC. Translated: CASSLVGAGLTQETQYF. The chain couples TRBV7-2 to TRBJ2-5; D is perhaps TRBD1 (5 bases). The CDR3 runs to 17 residues. Trimming shortened V by 1 base and J by 1 base, and 16 bases separated the two germline ends. Germline-derived CDR1 and CDR2 are SGHTA and FQGNSA.

This clone appeared a single time. The chain recombines TRBV5-1 with TRBJ2-2; TRBD1 agrees at 9 bases. The ends lost 3 bases at V and 5 bases at J; junction bases unmatched: 5. This CDR3 has 15 amino acids. CDR1 and CDR2 from the germline V gene are SGHRS and YFSETQ. DNA for the CDR3: TGCGCCAGCAGCTCCGGGACAGGGACAACCGGGGAGCTGTTTTTT. Protein sequence: CASSSGTGTTGELFF.

V is TRBV30 and J is TRBJ1-2, with D hard to call. The germline gives CDR1 GTSNPN, CDR2 SVGIG (reference sequence). The CDR3 runs to 18 residues. Deletions cut 4 bases from V and 0 bases from J, with 24 bases between. The CDR3 is CAWNGRAAFEFANYGYTF. For the CDR3, the DNA is TGTGCCTGGAACGGGAGGGCAGCCTTCGAGTTTGCTAACTATGGCTACACCTTC.

The chain employs TRBV4-2 and TRBJ1-5, with D possibly being TRBD1 (6 bases). Looked up from germline, CDR1 is LGHNA and CDR2 is YNFKEQ. Trimming shortened V by 0 bases and J by 5 bases, and 11 bases separated the two germline ends. The CDR3 covers 15 residues. CDR3 sequence reads: CASSQDAQGDQPQHF. In DNA form, the CDR3 reads TGTGCCAGCAGCCAAGACGCACAGGGAGATCAGCCCCAGCATTTT.

The rearrangement uses TRBV29-1 and TRBJ2-1, with 11 bases matching TRBD1. This CDR3 contains 15 residues. Trimming at V came to 1 base and at J to 6 bases, leaving 5 bases not matched to a gene. Looked up from germline, CDR1 is SQVTM and CDR2 is ANQGSEA. CDR3: CSVEAPGQGVNEQFF. As DNA, the CDR3 is TGCAGCGTTGAAGCCCCGGGACAGGGGGTCAATGAGCAGTTCTTC.